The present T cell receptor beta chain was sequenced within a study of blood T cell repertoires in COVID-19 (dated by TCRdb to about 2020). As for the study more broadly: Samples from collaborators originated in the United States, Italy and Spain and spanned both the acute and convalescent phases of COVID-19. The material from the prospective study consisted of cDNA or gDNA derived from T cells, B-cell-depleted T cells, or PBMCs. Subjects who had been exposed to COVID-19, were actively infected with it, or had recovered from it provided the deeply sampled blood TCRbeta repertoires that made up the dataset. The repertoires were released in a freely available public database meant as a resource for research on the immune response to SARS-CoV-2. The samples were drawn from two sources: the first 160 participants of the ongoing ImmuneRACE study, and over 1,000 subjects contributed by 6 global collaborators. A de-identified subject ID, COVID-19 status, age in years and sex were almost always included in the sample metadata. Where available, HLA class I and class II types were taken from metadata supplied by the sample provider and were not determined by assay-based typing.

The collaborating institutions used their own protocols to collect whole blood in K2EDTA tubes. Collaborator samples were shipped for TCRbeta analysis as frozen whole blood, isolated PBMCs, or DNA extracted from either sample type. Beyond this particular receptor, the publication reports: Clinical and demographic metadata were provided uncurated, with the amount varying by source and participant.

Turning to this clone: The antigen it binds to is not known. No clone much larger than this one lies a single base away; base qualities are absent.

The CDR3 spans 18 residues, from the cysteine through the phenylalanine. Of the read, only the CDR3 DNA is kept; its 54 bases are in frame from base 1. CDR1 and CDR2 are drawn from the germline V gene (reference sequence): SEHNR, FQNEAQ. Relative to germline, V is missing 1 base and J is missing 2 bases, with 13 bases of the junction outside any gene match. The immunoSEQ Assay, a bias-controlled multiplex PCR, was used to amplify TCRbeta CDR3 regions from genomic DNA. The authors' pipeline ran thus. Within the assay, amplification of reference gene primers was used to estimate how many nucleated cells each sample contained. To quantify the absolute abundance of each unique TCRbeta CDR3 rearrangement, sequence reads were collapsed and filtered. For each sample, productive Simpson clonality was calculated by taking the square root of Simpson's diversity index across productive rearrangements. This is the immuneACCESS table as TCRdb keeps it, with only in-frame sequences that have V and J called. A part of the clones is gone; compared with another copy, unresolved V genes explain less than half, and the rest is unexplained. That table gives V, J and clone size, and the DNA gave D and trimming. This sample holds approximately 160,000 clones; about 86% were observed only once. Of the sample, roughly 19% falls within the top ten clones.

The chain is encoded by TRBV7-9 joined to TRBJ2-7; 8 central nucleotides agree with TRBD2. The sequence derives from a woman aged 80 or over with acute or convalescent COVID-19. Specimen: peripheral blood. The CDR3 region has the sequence CASSLGRSGSSMAYEQYF. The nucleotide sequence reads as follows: TGTGCCAGCAGCTTAGGTAGGAGCGGGAGTTCAATGGCCTACGAGCAGTACTTC.